Below, one TCR beta chain is given with its context. These data come from a study of patients and donors after allogeneic stem cell transplantation. TCRdb re-derived calls from the RT-PCR reads in MiXCR, one entry per CDR3 protein. The data show approximately 200,000 distinct CDR3 sequences, 41% seen once. The V end was cut by 5 bases, the J end by 5 bases, with 15 bases between. The CDR3 sequence is 15 residues long. The germline gives CDR1 LNHNV, CDR2 YYDKDF (reference sequence). The chain combines TRBV15 with TRBJ1-4; D perhaps matches TRBD1 (5 bases). This receptor was identified in a human donor who was either an allogeneic HSCT recipient or a stem cell or donor lymphocyte infusion donor (not recorded which). It is not recorded whose cells these are; they may come from a transplant donor. The sequenced sample consisted of blood, either unsorted or a sorted T cell fraction (not recorded which). The CDR3 here is CATSVHRTPNEKLFF. The CDR3 region has the DNA TGTGCCACCAGCGTACACAGGACTCCGAATGAAAAACTGTTTTTT.